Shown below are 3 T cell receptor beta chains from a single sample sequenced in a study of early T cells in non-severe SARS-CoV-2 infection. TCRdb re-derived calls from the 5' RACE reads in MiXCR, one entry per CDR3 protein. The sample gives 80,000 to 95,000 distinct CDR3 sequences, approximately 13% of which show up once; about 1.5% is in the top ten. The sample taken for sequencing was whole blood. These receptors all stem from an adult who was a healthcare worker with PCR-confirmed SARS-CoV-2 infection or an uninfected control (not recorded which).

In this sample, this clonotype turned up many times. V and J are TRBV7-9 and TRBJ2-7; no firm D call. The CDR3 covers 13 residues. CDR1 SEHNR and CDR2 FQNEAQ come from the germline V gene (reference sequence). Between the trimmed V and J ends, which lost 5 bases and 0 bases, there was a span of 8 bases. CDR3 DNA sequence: TGTGCCAGCAGCCAGGCGAGCTCCTACGAGCAGTACTTC. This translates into CASSQASSYEQYF. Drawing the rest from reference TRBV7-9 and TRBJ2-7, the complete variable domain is DTGVSQNPRHKITKRGQNVTFRCDPISEHNRLYWYRQTLGQGPEFLTYFQNEAQLEKSRLLSDRFSAERPKGSFSTLEIQRTEQGDSAMYLCASSQASSYEQYFGPGTRLTVT.

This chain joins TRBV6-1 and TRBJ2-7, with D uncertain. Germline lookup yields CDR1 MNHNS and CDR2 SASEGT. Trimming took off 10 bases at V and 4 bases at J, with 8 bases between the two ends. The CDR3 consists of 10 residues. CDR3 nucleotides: TGTGCCACTAACTCGTACGAGCAGTACTTC. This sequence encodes CATNSYEQYF.

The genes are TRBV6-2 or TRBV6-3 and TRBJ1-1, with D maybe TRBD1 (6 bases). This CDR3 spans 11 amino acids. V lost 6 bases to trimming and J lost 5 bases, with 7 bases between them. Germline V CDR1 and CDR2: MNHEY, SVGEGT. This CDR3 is CASSQGTEAFF. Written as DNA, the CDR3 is TGTGCCAGCAGCCAGGGGACTGAAGCTTTCTTT.